The present TCR beta chain was sequenced within a study of shared clonotypes between healthy human individuals. Study at large: Each donor's CD8 memory used one plate, CD8 naive two, each CD4 subset three.

As for this clone: Its antigen is as yet unknown.

Trimming pared 0 bases from V and 4 bases from J, leaving 9 bases between. This CDR3 comprises 15 residues. Looked up from germline, CDR1 is ENHRY and CDR2 is SYGVKD. Approximately 30,000 T cell genomes (about 0.2 ug DNA) went into each sorted-subset replicate. This table comes from immunoSEQ multiplex PCR, and its TCRdb copy is limited to in-frame clones, with some not included. The table includes around 2.3 million clones, more than 90% detected once. General study findings and limits: Inspection by rarefaction showed sorted-subset sequencing to be incomplete despite large depth.

This chain joins TRBV10-3 and TRBJ1-4; perhaps TRBD1 as D (5 bases). This clonotype was obtained from a man aged 18 to 30 in good health. The sample taken for sequencing was naive CD4+ T cells sorted from blood. Sample subset: CD45RA+ positively selected. The CDR3 bases are TGTGCCATCAGTGAGTCGAGCGACAGTAATGAAAAACTGTTTTTT. This sequence encodes CAISESSDSNEKLFF.